The 6 T cell receptor beta chains below come from one sample, sequenced in a study of PD-1 blockade in classical Hodgkin lymphoma. Repertoires were generated with immunoSEQ multiplex PCR, while TCRdb's copy carries only in-frame clones and drops some. This table holds approximately 20,000 clones, 94% found once. Time point indicated: newly diagnosed, previously untreated cHL patient sample. The sequenced material came from peripheral blood mononuclear cells (PBMCs). These receptors all come from a human donor with classical Hodgkin lymphoma.

V gene TRBV7-7 combines with J gene TRBJ2-7; D possibly corresponds to TRBD1 (5 bases). Deletions cut 5 bases from V and 9 bases from J, with 20 bases between. The germline gives CDR1 SSHAT, CDR2 FNYEAQ (reference sequence). This CDR3 contains 14 residues. The DNA of the CDR3 is TGTGCCAGCAGCGAAGGGGCGGCGTCCCCTATGCAGTACTTC. This encodes CASSEGAASPMQYF. Full variable domain (rest looked up from reference TRBV7-7 and TRBJ2-7): GAGVSQSPRYKVTKRGQDVTLRCDPISSHATLYWYQQALGQGPEFLTYFNYEAQPDKSGLPSDRFSAERPEGSISTLTIQRTEQRDSAMYRCASSEGAASPMQYFGPGTRLTVT.

The V call is TRBV7-9, the J call TRBJ2-1; no reliable D call. The CDR3 contains 15 residues. Germline V gives CDR1 SEHNR, CDR2 FQNEAQ (reference sequence). V shed 1 base and J shed 6 bases, with 13 bases lying between them. As DNA, the CDR3 is TGTGCCAGCAGCTTAGGTCCCGCGATCGTCAATGAGCAGTTCTTC. The encoded protein is CASSLGPAIVNEQFF.

The chain joins TRBV28 to TRBJ1-5, with unresolved D. This CDR3 has 12 amino acids. Trimming left V 2 bases short and J 7 bases short, with 6 bases between. Germline lookup yields CDR1 MDHEN and CDR2 SYDVKM. The CDR3 coding sequence is TGTGCCAGCAGTTTAATGGGGCAGCCCCAGCATTTT. Its translation: CASSLMGQPQHF.

The chain has TRBV2 and TRBJ2-7; TRBD2 matches 9 bases. This CDR3 region has 13 residues. Germline-derived CDR1 and CDR2 are SNHLY and FYNNEI. Unmatched junction bases numbered 6, after V lost 6 bases and J lost 6 bases. The CDR3 here is CASSPPTSGEQYF. For the CDR3, the DNA is TGTGCCAGCAGCCCCCCGACTAGCGGCGAGCAGTACTTC.

The CDR3 loop reads CASSRTSGGTQETQYF. CDR3 in DNA: TGTGCCAGCAGCAGGACTAGCGGGGGGACCCAAGAGACCCAGTACTTC. The V and J genes are TRBV11-3 and TRBJ2-5; 14 bases are a match to TRBD2. After removal of 5 bases from V and 1 base from J, the junction contained 3 bases not matched to a gene. The germline V gene encodes CDR1 SGHNT and CDR2 YENEEA. CDR3 length equals 16 residues.

The chain has TRBV15 and TRBJ2-4; 9 nucleotides line up with TRBD1. The CDR3 totals 16 residues. Trimming took 6 bases from V and 0 from J; bases not matched to a gene: 6. Germline loops: CDR1 LNHNV, CDR2 YYDKDF (reference sequence). This CDR3 reads CATRRTGALAKNIQYF. The CDR3 DNA reads as TGTGCCACCAGGAGGACAGGGGCCCTAGCCAAAAACATTCAGTACTTC.